Included here is one T cell receptor beta chain sequence, with context. There is no known antigen for this receptor. No base quality values were provided; no much bigger clone lies one nucleotide off. This record comes from a study of T cell responses to AZD1222 COVID-19 vaccine (dated by TCRdb to about 2021). About the investigation overall: AZD1222 recipients with second doses at about 4 weeks or about 12 weeks were pooled, because spike-specific TCR depth and breadth did not differ between schedules. A total of approximately 250 trial participants underwent TCR sequencing, of whom 207 had received two doses of AZD1222 and roughly 26 had received two doses of the MenACWY control vaccine. Trial participants were enrolled by age into 18-55, 56-69 and 70-plus year subgroups, with approximately 150, 28 and 58 TCR-sequenced participants respectively. Points the paper makes about the study in general: Reportedly, almost half of the unique spike-specific TCRs recognized epitopes lying outside the regions that are mutated in the B.1.351 and B.1.1.7 variants. CD4 TCRs associated with the vaccine covered the entire spike protein, and the dominant responses were in regions 160-218 and 743-854. Spike-specific TCR breadth and depth rose significantly after two AZD1222 doses compared with day 0 and with MenACWY recipients. Participants were mostly white British, with more females than males. The authors suggested clonal diversity may have been underestimated. Because no day 14 peak-response samples were available, repertoires were characterized only after the peak T cell response. Conclusions about previously exposed vaccinees were limited because only a handful of AZD1222 recipients were SARS-CoV-2 seropositive at baseline. In the small 56-69-year group, the increase in depth fell short of significance, most likely because of low power.

The sample's time point label, in plain terms: baseline before first vaccination. Vaccinee samples came from UK trials COV001 and COV002, including a single-blind randomized controlled phase 2/3 trial of AZD1222 (ChAdOx1 nCoV-19) in healthy adults. For TCRbeta chain sequencing, PBMC samples from trial participants were taken at day 0 and at day 28 after the second dose. The CDR3 regions of human TCRbeta chains were subjected to immunosequencing. Turning to the authors' computational methods: TCRs in the repertoires were matched against a reference library of SARS-CoV-2-specific TCRs that had been generated with the MIRA antigen-specificity platform. Breadth was defined as the fraction of unique TCRs that were SARS-CoV-2-associated, and depth was defined as the fraction of total T cells that were SARS-CoV-2-associated. Each spike-specific TCR was assigned to its reactive spike region and to a CD4 or CD8 class using the MIRA data. Log10-transformed breadth and depth values were compared by one-way ANOVA with Sidak's multiple comparisons tests. The table comes from immuneACCESS by way of TCRdb, which keeps in-frame sequences with V and J called. Part of the clones is missing from these tables; in studies checked, under half for an unresolved V gene and the rest for unknown reasons. From that table come the V and J calls and clone size; the DNA was used to work out D and trimming. This sample lists about 190,000 clones; almost 95% were detected once. Approximately 9.6% of the sample lies in the top ten.

This sequence was found in an adult in good health. This material consisted of peripheral blood, taken on day 0 of AZD1222 vaccination.

The DNA is as follows: TGTGCCAGCAGTTTGCAGGGTTTTTCACCCCTCCACTTT. It specifies CASSLQGFSPLHF. The V and J genes are TRBV28 and TRBJ1-6, with a tentative D gene TRBD1 over 5 matching bases. For CDR1 and CDR2, the germline V gene lists MDHEN and SYDVKM. The junction carries 9 bases between V and J, which are trimmed by 3 bases and 9 bases respectively. The CDR3 numbers 13 residues from cysteine through phenylalanine. The sequence is cut down to CDR3 DNA, 39 bases in frame from base 1.